Listed below are T cell receptor beta chains from one sample, sequenced in a study of blood T cell repertoires in COVID-19. The repertoire was sequenced with immunoSEQ multiplex PCR; TCRdb's copy has only in-frame clones and lacks some. This sample has a few hundred thousand clones; 88% occur once, and the top ten carry 1.8%. Source material: PBMCs or T cells enriched from blood (not recorded which). These receptors were obtained from a woman aged 40 to 55 who had recovered from COVID-19. Each CDR3 is given with its conserved first and last residue. D genes are given only for firm matches. Size is omitted from some rows. Given values are once, few, many or a class for expanded clones.

V gene: TRBV7-2
D gene: -
clone size: -
J gene: TRBJ2-7
CDR3 protein: CASGGSFWTNEQYF
CDR3 DNA: TGTGCCAGCGGGGGGTCGTTCTGGACCAACGAGCAGTACTTC

V gene: TRBV5-4
D gene: -
clone size: -
J gene: TRBJ1-3
CDR3 protein: CASSGDLRSGNTIYF
CDR3 DNA: TGTGCCAGCAGCGGAGACCTCCGATCTGGAAACACCATATATTTT

V gene: TRBV4-3
D gene: -
clone size: -
J gene: TRBJ1-1
CDR3 protein: CASSQDGGNTEAFF
CDR3 DNA: TGCGCCAGCAGCCAAGATGGCGGGAACACTGAAGCTTTCTTT

V gene: TRBV19
D gene: -
clone size: once
J gene: TRBJ2-3
CDR3 protein: CASSIGATQYF
CDR3 DNA: TGTGCCAGTAGTATAGGAGCTACGCAGTATTTT

V gene: TRBV11-3
D gene: -
clone size: -
J gene: TRBJ2-2
CDR3 protein: CASSTGRGTGELFF
CDR3 DNA: TGTGCCAGCAGCACTGGCCGGGGCACCGGGGAGCTGTTTTTT

V gene: TRBV11-3
D gene: TRBD2
clone size: -
J gene: TRBJ2-1
CDR3 protein: CASSQGSTSGTYNEQFF
CDR3 DNA: TGTGCCAGCAGCCAGGGGAGTACTAGCGGGACATACAATGAGCAGTTCTTC

V gene: TRBV9
D gene: -
clone size: -
J gene: TRBJ1-5
CDR3 protein: CASSVDQGQPQHF
CDR3 DNA: TGTGCCAGCAGCGTAGACCAGGGTCAGCCCCAGCATTTT

V gene: TRBV27
D gene: TRBD2
clone size: once
J gene: TRBJ2-7
CDR3 protein: CASSFLAGVVNEQYF
CDR3 DNA: TGTGCCAGCAGTTTCTTAGCGGGAGTGGTCAACGAGCAGTACTTC

V gene: TRBV30
D gene: TRBD2
clone size: -
J gene: TRBJ2-5
CDR3 protein: CAWSFGLAARHFQETQYF
CDR3 DNA: TGTGCCTGGAGTTTTGGGCTAGCGGCCCGTCATTTCCAAGAGACCCAGTACTTC

V gene: TRBV7-6
D gene: -
clone size: -
J gene: TRBJ2-1
CDR3 protein: CASSSPESSYNEQFF
CDR3 DNA: TGTGCCAGCAGCTCACCGGAGAGCTCCTACAATGAGCAGTTCTTC

V gene: TRBV15
D gene: TRBD2
clone size: -
J gene: TRBJ2-2
CDR3 protein: CATSREAGVAGELFF
CDR3 DNA: TGTGCCACCAGCAGAGAAGCGGGAGTTGCCGGGGAGCTGTTTTTT

V gene: TRBV6-5
D gene: -
clone size: once
J gene: TRBJ1-4
CDR3 protein: CASSYRRDNEKLFF
CDR3 DNA: TGTGCCAGCAGTTACAGGAGAGATAATGAAAAACTGTTTTTT

V gene: TRBV11-2
D gene: -
clone size: -
J gene: TRBJ1-1
CDR3 protein: CASSLRAGEHTEAFF
CDR3 DNA: TGTGCCAGCAGCTTAAGGGCAGGGGAGCACACTGAAGCTTTCTTT

V gene: TRBV5-6
D gene: TRBD1
clone size: few
J gene: TRBJ1-2
CDR3 protein: CASSYPAGQSYGYTF
CDR3 DNA: TGTGCCAGCAGCTATCCTGCGGGACAGTCTTATGGCTACACCTTC

V gene: TRBV4-1
D gene: -
clone size: -
J gene: TRBJ1-6
CDR3 protein: CASSPLGSRSYNSPLHF
CDR3 DNA: TGCGCCAGCAGCCCCCTAGGCAGCCGCTCCTATAATTCACCCCTCCACTTT

V gene: TRBV5-1
D gene: -
clone size: -
J gene: TRBJ1-1
CDR3 protein: CASGQGGDTEAFF
CDR3 DNA: TGCGCCAGCGGCCAGGGTGGCGACACTGAAGCTTTCTTT

V gene: TRBV19
D gene: -
clone size: -
J gene: TRBJ1-2
CDR3 protein: CASGPDSSGGYTF
CDR3 DNA: TGTGCCAGCGGCCCCGACAGTTCCGGTGGCTACACCTTC

V gene: TRBV18
D gene: -
clone size: -
J gene: TRBJ1-3
CDR3 protein: CASSPAQGSGNTIYF
CDR3 DNA: TGTGCCAGCTCACCAGCACAGGGTTCTGGAAACACCATATATTTT

V gene: TRBV27
D gene: TRBD2
clone size: -
J gene: TRBJ2-7
CDR3 protein: CASSRSSSGRAYEQYF
CDR3 DNA: TGTGCCAGCAGTCGCTCGTCTAGCGGGAGGGCTTACGAGCAGTACTTC

V gene: TRBV6-5
D gene: -
clone size: -
J gene: TRBJ2-7
CDR3 protein: CASSYTRDSYEQYF
CDR3 DNA: TGTGCCAGCAGTTACACCAGGGACTCCTACGAGCAGTACTTC

V gene: TRBV7-8
D gene: TRBD2
clone size: -
J gene: TRBJ2-7
CDR3 protein: CASSLGVSGVSYEQYF
CDR3 DNA: TGTGCCAGCAGCTTAGGGGTTAGCGGGGTTTCCTACGAGCAGTACTTC

V gene: TRBV11-3
D gene: -
clone size: -
J gene: TRBJ1-1
CDR3 protein: CASSLRGMNTEAFF
CDR3 DNA: TGTGCCAGCAGCTTGAGAGGGATGAACACTGAAGCTTTCTTT

V gene: TRBV19
D gene: -
clone size: -
J gene: TRBJ1-6
CDR3 protein: CASTPGAGSNSPLHF
CDR3 DNA: TGTGCCAGTACCCCTGGGGCGGGGAGCAATTCACCCCTCCACTTT

V gene: TRBV10-2
D gene: TRBD1
clone size: -
J gene: TRBJ1-3
CDR3 protein: CASSSTGGDLSGNTIYF
CDR3 DNA: TGCGCCAGCAGCTCGACAGGGGGGGATCTCTCTGGAAACACCATATATTTT

V gene: TRBV6-1
D gene: TRBD2
clone size: -
J gene: TRBJ2-7
CDR3 protein: CASSEALRSSGSSYEQYF
CDR3 DNA: TGTGCCAGCAGTGAAGCGCTTCGGTCTAGCGGGAGCTCCTACGAGCAGTACTTC

V gene: TRBV7-2
D gene: -
clone size: -
J gene: TRBJ2-5
CDR3 protein: CASSPGPGKGQETQYF
CDR3 DNA: TGTGCCAGCAGCCCCGGTCCGGGGAAGGGTCAAGAGACCCAGTACTTC

V gene: TRBV6-1
D gene: -
clone size: -
J gene: TRBJ2-5
CDR3 protein: CASSEGTGALGTQYF
CDR3 DNA: TGTGCCAGCAGTGAGGGTACAGGAGCTCTGGGGACCCAGTACTTC

V gene: TRBV12-3/TRBV12-4
D gene: -
clone size: -
J gene: TRBJ2-1
CDR3 protein: CASRLVDYEQFF
CDR3 DNA: TGTGCCAGCAGGCTAGTTGACTATGAGCAGTTCTTC

V gene: TRBV4-1
D gene: TRBD2
clone size: -
J gene: TRBJ2-3
CDR3 protein: CASSLTSGRGDTQYF
CDR3 DNA: TGCGCCAGCAGCCTCACTAGCGGGAGAGGAGATACGCAGTATTTT

V gene: TRBV2
D gene: TRBD1
clone size: -
J gene: TRBJ2-7
CDR3 protein: CASLGQGKGSYEQYF
CDR3 DNA: TGTGCCAGCCTGGGACAGGGAAAGGGGTCCTACGAGCAGTACTTC

V gene: TRBV5-6
D gene: -
clone size: -
J gene: TRBJ2-1
CDR3 protein: CASSLPPFYNEQFF
CDR3 DNA: TGTGCCAGCAGCTTGCCCCCATTCTACAATGAGCAGTTCTTC

V gene: TRBV11-2
D gene: TRBD1
clone size: once
J gene: TRBJ1-2
CDR3 protein: CASSLGQGVDYGYTF
CDR3 DNA: TGTGCCAGCAGCCTTGGTCAGGGGGTAGACTATGGCTACACCTTC

V gene: TRBV19
D gene: -
clone size: -
J gene: TRBJ1-5
CDR3 protein: CATRRLAESNQPQHF
CDR3 DNA: TGTGCCACTAGGCGCCTCGCCGAGAGCAATCAGCCCCAGCATTTT

V gene: TRBV12-3/TRBV12-4
D gene: -
clone size: -
J gene: TRBJ2-7
CDR3 protein: CASSLESYEQYF
CDR3 DNA: TGTGCCAGCAGTTTGGAGAGTTACGAGCAGTACTTC

V gene: TRBV5-8
D gene: -
clone size: -
J gene: TRBJ1-1
CDR3 protein: CASSLAGFTEAFF
CDR3 DNA: TGTGCCAGCAGCTTGGCAGGGTTCACTGAAGCTTTCTTT

V gene: TRBV12-3/TRBV12-4
D gene: -
clone size: -
J gene: TRBJ1-3
CDR3 protein: CASSKTRDTIYF
CDR3 DNA: TGTGCCAGCAGCAAAACTAGGGACACCATATATTTT

V gene: TRBV6-5
D gene: TRBD1
clone size: -
J gene: TRBJ2-1
CDR3 protein: CASVGGGEQFF
CDR3 DNA: TGTGCCAGCGTAGGGGGCGGTGAGCAGTTCTTC

V gene: TRBV7-9
D gene: -
clone size: -
J gene: TRBJ1-1
CDR3 protein: CASSAQGKNTEAFF
CDR3 DNA: TGTGCCAGCAGCGCCCAGGGAAAGAACACTGAAGCTTTCTTT

V gene: TRBV12-3/TRBV12-4
D gene: TRBD1
clone size: -
J gene: TRBJ1-2
CDR3 protein: CASSFPGGLDYTF
CDR3 DNA: TGTGCCAGCAGTTTTCCAGGGGGCCTTGACTACACCTTC

V gene: TRBV27
D gene: TRBD1
clone size: -
J gene: TRBJ2-7
CDR3 protein: CASSSHRQGGLYEQYF
CDR3 DNA: TGTGCCAGCAGCTCACACCGACAGGGCGGACTCTACGAGCAGTACTTC

V gene: TRBV6-2/TRBV6-3
D gene: -
clone size: few
J gene: TRBJ1-5
CDR3 protein: CASSYVWGVNSNQPQHF
CDR3 DNA: TGTGCCAGCAGTTACGTCTGGGGAGTCAATAGCAATCAGCCCCAGCATTTT

V gene: TRBV24-1
D gene: -
clone size: few
J gene: TRBJ1-2
CDR3 protein: CATSDLRDNDGYTF
CDR3 DNA: TGTGCCACCAGTGATTTACGGGACAACGATGGCTACACCTTC

V gene: TRBV6-5
D gene: -
clone size: -
J gene: TRBJ1-1
CDR3 protein: CASSPDPGESRAFF
CDR3 DNA: TGTGCCAGCAGCCCCGACCCAGGGGAAAGTAGAGCTTTCTTT

V gene: TRBV7-2
D gene: TRBD1
clone size: -
J gene: TRBJ1-6
CDR3 protein: CASSLGRGQGGSPLHF
CDR3 DNA: TGTGCCAGCAGCTTAGGACGCGGACAGGGCGGTTCACCCCTCCACTTT

V gene: TRBV5-8
D gene: -
clone size: -
J gene: TRBJ2-5
CDR3 protein: CASSGTGFRVETQYF
CDR3 DNA: TGTGCCAGCAGCGGAACAGGGTTTCGGGTAGAGACCCAGTACTTC

V gene: TRBV29-1
D gene: -
clone size: once
J gene: TRBJ2-7
CDR3 protein: CSVGIRDGGEQYF
CDR3 DNA: TGCAGCGTGGGGATCAGGGATGGCGGCGAGCAGTACTTC

V gene: TRBV14
D gene: TRBD1
clone size: once
J gene: TRBJ1-2
CDR3 protein: CASSPDRGQGGYTF
CDR3 DNA: TGTGCCAGCAGCCCCGACAGGGGCCAGGGAGGCTACACCTTC

V gene: TRBV6-2/TRBV6-3
D gene: -
clone size: -
J gene: TRBJ1-5
CDR3 protein: CASSPPDGGPPQHF
CDR3 DNA: TGTGCCAGCAGTCCCCCGGATGGGGGCCCGCCCCAGCATTTT

V gene: TRBV5-1
D gene: -
clone size: -
J gene: TRBJ2-5
CDR3 protein: CASSFTEATGTQYF
CDR3 DNA: TGCGCCAGCAGCTTCACGGAGGCCACCGGGACCCAGTACTTC

V gene: TRBV5-1
D gene: -
clone size: -
J gene: TRBJ1-2
CDR3 protein: CASSPEDSNYGYTF
CDR3 DNA: TGCGCCAGCAGCCCGGAGGACAGTAACTATGGCTACACCTTC

V gene: TRBV2
D gene: TRBD1
clone size: -
J gene: TRBJ2-6
CDR3 protein: CASIRDRDGANVLTF
CDR3 DNA: TGTGCCAGCATTAGGGACAGAGATGGGGCCAACGTCCTGACTTTC

V gene: TRBV5-4
D gene: -
clone size: -
J gene: TRBJ1-1
CDR3 protein: CASSLEVRRATEAFF
CDR3 DNA: TGTGCCAGCAGCTTGGAAGTGAGGAGGGCGACTGAAGCTTTCTTT

V gene: TRBV11-2
D gene: -
clone size: -
J gene: TRBJ2-5
CDR3 protein: CASSLDSYAETQYF
CDR3 DNA: TGTGCCAGCAGCTTAGACTCTTACGCGGAGACCCAGTACTTC

V gene: TRBV6-5
D gene: -
clone size: once
J gene: TRBJ2-3
CDR3 protein: CASSYATPSTDTQYF
CDR3 DNA: TGTGCCAGCAGTTACGCGACACCTAGCACAGATACGCAGTATTTT

V gene: TRBV7-9
D gene: -
clone size: -
J gene: TRBJ2-1
CDR3 protein: CASSYGGWEQFF
CDR3 DNA: TGTGCCAGCAGCTACGGAGGGTGGGAGCAGTTCTTC

V gene: TRBV27
D gene: -
clone size: -
J gene: TRBJ1-1
CDR3 protein: CASSSPRITGLDTTEAFF
CDR3 DNA: TGTGCCAGCAGTTCCCCGAGGATTACAGGGTTGGATACTACTGAAGCTTTCTTT

V gene: TRBV19
D gene: -
clone size: -
J gene: TRBJ1-1
CDR3 protein: CASSIRQGQAFF
CDR3 DNA: TGTGCCAGTAGTATCCGTCAGGGGCAAGCTTTCTTT